One TCR beta chain is described in this entry. 13 Jbeta primers and 60 Vbeta primers were used for the PCR. Repertoires were generated with immunoSEQ multiplex PCR, while TCRdb's copy carries only in-frame clones and drops some. Recorded for this sample: 55,000 or so clones. The sample comes from a study of cytomegalovirus exposure and HLA in healthy donors. At the level of the study: Findings of an earlier analysis included about 100 million unique TCR beta sequences from 190 million or so T cells.

Germline CDR1 SGHRS, CDR2 YFSETQ. V shed 3 bases and J 1 base; nucleotides not matched to a gene: 6. This CDR3 comprises 15 residues. This receptor was obtained from a woman in her twenties or thirties in good health and CMV-seropositive. The chain links TRBV5-1 to TRBJ1-1, with 7 bases identical to TRBD1. Sequenced sample: PBMCs. CDR3 region: CASSWSGQRNTEAFF. CDR3 bases: TGCGCCAGCAGCTGGTCGGGACAGAGGAACACTGAAGCTTTCTTT.